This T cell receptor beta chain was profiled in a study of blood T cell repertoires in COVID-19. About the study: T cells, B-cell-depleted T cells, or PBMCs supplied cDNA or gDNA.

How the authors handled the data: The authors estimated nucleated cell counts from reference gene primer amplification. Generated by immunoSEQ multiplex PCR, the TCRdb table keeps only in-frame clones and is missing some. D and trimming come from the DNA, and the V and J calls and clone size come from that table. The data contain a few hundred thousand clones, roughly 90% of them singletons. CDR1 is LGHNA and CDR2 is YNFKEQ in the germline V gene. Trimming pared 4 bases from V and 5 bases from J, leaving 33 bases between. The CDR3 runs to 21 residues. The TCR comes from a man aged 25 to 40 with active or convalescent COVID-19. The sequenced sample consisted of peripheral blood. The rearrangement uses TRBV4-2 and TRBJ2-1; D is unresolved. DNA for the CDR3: TGTGCCAGCAGCCGCCCAAGAATCAGGCTCCCCGACCGAGCCAATAACAATGAGCAGTTCTTC. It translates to CASSRPRIRLPDRANNNEQFF.